The entry below describes one TCR beta chain. The target of this receptor is not known. CDR1 SGHVS and CDR2 FQNEAQ were looked up in the germline V gene. The germline V end is reduced by 4 bases and the J end by 2 bases; junction bases left unmatched: 8. The CDR3 runs 16 amino acids, cysteine and phenylalanine included. Solely the CDR3 DNA is kept, with 48 bases framed from the first base. The time point label corresponds to: baseline before first vaccination. Vaccinee samples were obtained from the UK trials COV001 and COV002, which included a single-blind randomized controlled phase 2/3 trial of AZD1222 (ChAdOx1 nCoV-19) in healthy adults. For TCRbeta chain sequencing, PBMC samples were collected from trial participants at day 0 and at day 28 after the second dose. The CDR3 regions of human TCRbeta chains were subjected to immunosequencing. Regarding the original processing steps: TCRs in the repertoires were matched against a reference library of SARS-CoV-2-specific TCRs that had been generated with the MIRA antigen-specificity platform. Breadth was defined as the fraction of unique TCRs that were SARS-CoV-2-associated. Depth was defined as the fraction of total T cells that were SARS-CoV-2-associated. Using the MIRA data, every spike-specific TCR was mapped to the spike region that the TCR reacted to and assigned to either a CD4 or a CD8 class. Log10-transformed breadth and depth values were compared by one-way ANOVA with Sidak's multiple comparisons tests. The source is immuneACCESS, and TCRdb retained only in-frame sequences with V and J called. Part of the clones is not carried over; for the studies checked, unresolved V genes explain less than half of this, and the remainder is unexplained. V, J and clone size derive from that table, while D and trimming were established from the DNA sequence. In this sample's table one finds about 140,000 clones. The top ten hold 2.2% of the sample.

The source of the sample is a study of T cell responses to AZD1222 COVID-19 vaccine (dated by TCRdb to 2020 to 2023). Context from the whole study: A total of 233 trial participants underwent TCR sequencing, of whom 200 to 220 had received two doses of AZD1222 and some 25 had received two doses of the MenACWY control vaccine. Trial participants were enrolled into age subgroups of 18-55, 56-69 and 70-plus years, which contained 148, 28 and 57 TCR-sequenced participants, respectively. The paper as a whole reports these results and caveats: The whole spike protein was spanned by vaccine-associated CD4 TCRs, and dominant responses were seen in regions 160-218 and 743-854. Reportedly, close to half of the unique spike-specific TCRs recognized epitopes lying outside the regions that are mutated in the B.1.351 and B.1.1.7 variants. In the small 56-69-year group, the increase in depth fell short of significance, most likely because of low power. Only a handful of AZD1222 recipients were SARS-CoV-2 seropositive at baseline, limiting conclusions about previously exposed vaccinees. Because no day 14 peak-response samples were available, repertoires were characterized only after the peak T cell response. Participants were mostly white British, with more females than males. The authors suggested clonal diversity may have been underestimated. After two AZD1222 doses, both the breadth and the depth of spike-specific TCRs were significantly higher than at day 0 and than in MenACWY recipients.

This receptor was identified in an adult in good health. Sequenced input: peripheral blood. The receptor chain draws on TRBV7-8 and TRBJ1-2; TRBD1 aligns with 9 central bases. The CDR3 here reads CASSSGTGINNYGYTF. The nucleotides read TGTGCCAGCAGCTCCGGGACAGGGATTAACAACTATGGCTACACCTTC.